These 25 T cell receptor beta chains originate from one sample sequenced in a study of cytomegalovirus exposure and HLA in healthy donors. Primers for the PCR totalled 60 Vbeta and 13 Jbeta. Assay: immunoSEQ multiplex PCR; the TCRdb copy retains only in-frame clones and omits some. The data hold about 93,000 clones, with just under 80% observed a single time. The sequenced sample consisted of PBMCs. The receptors were gathered from a man aged 25 to 40 in good health and CMV-seronegative.

The chain has TRBV20-1 and TRBJ1-3; D ambiguous. Between the trimmed V and J ends, which lost 5 bases and 0 bases, there was a span of 2 bases. CDR3 length equals 11 residues. Germline values: CDR1 DFQATT, CDR2 SNEGSKA (reference sequence). The CDR3, as DNA: TGCAGTGCTCTCTCTGGAAACACCATATATTTT. Protein: CSALSGNTIYF.

On this clone: This CDR3 is also generated by other DNA sequences in the sample. J is TRBJ1-5 and V is TRBV5-4; TRBD1 matches at 8 bases. The V segment lost 4 bases and the J segment 6 bases; nucleotides outside the gene matches: 6. The CDR3 is 14 residues long. Germline V gene data show CDR1 as SGHNT and CDR2 as YYREEE (reference sequence). The CDR3 DNA reads as TGTGCCAGCAGCCCTGGGACAGGAGTTCAGCCCCAGCATTTT. Encoded protein: CASSPGTGVQPQHF.

In its sample, this clone was seen a few times. This chain joins TRBV2 and TRBJ2-1; TRBD2 might be the D (7 bases). This CDR3 comprises 14 residues. Per the germline V gene, CDR1 is SNHLY and CDR2 is FYNNEI. Trimming removed 8 bases from V and 5 bases from J, with 16 bases in between. The CDR3 spells CASVKQGGDNEQFF. The CDR3 nucleotides read TGTGCCAGCGTGAAACAGGGAGGGGACAATGAGCAGTTCTTC.

The V call is TRBV6-5, the J call TRBJ2-7; tentatively, D is TRBD1 (6 bases). The germline V gene has CDR1 MNHEY and CDR2 SVGAGI. The V gene lost 3 bases and the J gene lost 4 bases, with 10 bases spanning the gap. The CDR3 runs 13 residues. In nucleotides, the CDR3 is TGTGCCAGCAGTTATGGGGGCAAGTACGAGCAGTACTTC. Translating gives CASSYGGKYEQYF.

This chain joins TRBV11-3 and TRBJ2-2; 9 bases line up with TRBD1. CDR1 SGHNT and CDR2 YENEEA come from the germline V gene. The V segment lost 5 bases and the J segment 4 bases; nucleotides outside the gene matches: 5. The CDR3 sequence is 15 residues long. The CDR3 reads CASSPQGAPTGELFF. DNA of the CDR3: TGTGCCAGCAGCCCACAGGGGGCGCCCACCGGGGAGCTGTTTTTT. Full variable domain (rest looked up from reference TRBV11-3 and TRBJ2-2): EAGVVQSPRYKIIEKKQPVAFWCNPISGHNTLYWYLQNLGQGPELLIRYENEEAVDDSQLPKDRFSAERLKGVDSTLKIQPAELGDSAVYLCASSPQGAPTGELFFGEGSRLTVL.

The chain links TRBV6-5 to TRBJ2-5; TRBD1 agrees at 8 bases. CDR3 length: 14 amino acids. Per germline, CDR1 MNHEY and CDR2 SVGAGI. The V segment lost 6 bases and the J segment 9 bases; nucleotides outside the gene matches: 12. CDR3 residues: CASSPGQAQTAQYF. For the CDR3, the DNA is TGTGCCAGCAGCCCGGGACAGGCGCAGACGGCCCAGTACTTC.

V is TRBV29-1 and J is TRBJ2-3, with D possibly being TRBD1 (6 bases). The CDR3 is 13 residues long. V lost 5 bases and J lost 2, with 11 bases in between. The V gene's germline CDR1 is SQVTM and CDR2 ANQGSEA. CDR3 in DNA: TGCAGCGTTCTCGGACAGTACACAGATACGCAGTATTTT. Translating gives CSVLGQYTDTQYF.

The chain employs TRBV11-2 and TRBJ2-1; the D is unclear. V was pared by 1 base and J by 0 bases, with 13 bases between. In germline, CDR1 is SGHAT, CDR2 FQNNGV. CDR3 length: 17 amino acids. CDR3 residues: CASSLASAASSYNEQFF. The DNA of the CDR3 is TGTGCCAGCAGCTTAGCCAGCGCAGCCAGCTCCTACAATGAGCAGTTCTTC.

Points on this clone: The sample holds other DNA sequences that translate to the same CDR3. The V call is TRBV29-1, the J call TRBJ1-1; D remains unclear. The germline gives CDR1 SQVTM, CDR2 ANQGSEA. The CDR3 consists of 14 residues. Trimming took 2 bases from V and 3 from J, leaving 13 bases between them. CDR3 nucleotides: TGCAGCGTTGAACCGTCTCTGGGCGACACTGAAGCTTTCTTT. Its protein product is CSVEPSLGDTEAFF.

The chain carries TRBV5-4 and TRBJ2-6; 7 nucleotides agree with TRBD1. The junction had 7 bases not matched to a gene; V was cut back by 4 bases and J by 0 bases. CDR1 and CDR2 (germline): SGHNT, YYREEE (reference sequence). The length of the CDR3 is 17 residues. In nucleotides, the CDR3 is TGTGCCAGCAGCCCGGACAGGAGGTTCTCTGGGGCCAACGTCCTGACTTTC. Protein: CASSPDRRFSGANVLTF.

The rearrangement joins TRBV4-3 to TRBJ2-5; D perhaps matches TRBD1 (5 bases). In germline, CDR1 is LGHNA, CDR2 YSLEER. This CDR3 comprises 14 residues. Trimming shortened V by 4 bases and J by 5 bases, and 14 bases separated the two germline ends. The CDR3 here is CASSPRQTRETQYF. For the CDR3, the DNA is TGCGCCAGCAGCCCACGACAGACCAGGGAGACCCAGTACTTC.

The rearrangement links TRBV5-1 to TRBJ1-1, with a weak D call TRBD1 (5 bases). The CDR3 consists of 14 residues. V was cut by 1 base and J by 4 bases, with 11 bases left in between. Germline V gives CDR1 SGHRS, CDR2 YFSETQ. This CDR3 is CASSLYSGGTEAFF. DNA of the CDR3: TGCGCCAGCAGCTTGTATTCCGGGGGCACTGAAGCTTTCTTT.

This clone was detected a few times. V is TRBV6-4 and J is TRBJ1-6, with 10 bases aligning to TRBD1. CDR1 is MRHNA and CDR2 is SNTAGT in the germline V gene. The CDR3 runs 15 residues. With V trimmed by 3 bases and J by 10 bases, 6 bases remained unmatched. The CDR3 nucleotides are TGTGCCAGCAGTGAAGGGACAGGGGATGGATCACCCCTCCACTTT. The encoded protein is CASSEGTGDGSPLHF.

The chain recombines TRBV5-1 with TRBJ1-3; D call uncertain. Per germline, CDR1 SGHRS and CDR2 YFSETQ. This CDR3 is built from 15 residues. The V gene lost 0 bases and the J gene lost 0 bases, with 7 bases spanning the gap. The CDR3 protein is CASSLAGNSGNTIYF. The CDR3 DNA sequence: TGCGCCAGCAGCTTGGCCGGGAACTCTGGAAACACCATATATTTT.

The chain uses TRBV30 and TRBJ2-7; tentative D call: TRBD2 (5 bases). This CDR3 contains 13 residues. Germline CDR1 and CDR2: GTSNPN and SVGIG (reference sequence). Trimming took 0 bases from V and 4 from J, leaving 10 bases between them. The CDR3 is CAWSVLAGYEQYF. CDR3 DNA: TGTGCCTGGAGTGTACTGGCGGGTTACGAGCAGTACTTC.

The CDR3 is CASSNGQGNYEQYF. The CDR3, as DNA: TGTGCCAGCTCAAACGGACAGGGGAACTACGAGCAGTACTTC. This chain uses TRBV18 with TRBJ2-7, with 9 bases identical to TRBD1. Per the germline V gene, CDR1 is KGHSH and CDR2 is LQKENI. The ends lost 5 bases at V and 3 bases at J; junction bases unmatched: 5. The CDR3 length is 14 residues.

The rearrangement uses TRBV6-1 and TRBJ2-7; 13 nucleotides align to TRBD2. The CDR3 runs to 15 residues. J gave up 2 bases and V 5 bases, and 3 bases lay outside the gene matches. From germline, CDR1 is MNHNS and CDR2 SASEGT. This CDR3 is CASSRLAGGPYEQYF. The CDR3, as DNA: TGTGCCAGCAGTCGACTAGCGGGGGGTCCCTACGAGCAGTACTTC.

The table lists this clone with many counts. The chain joins TRBV18 to TRBJ1-1, with no clear D. Trimming took off 1 base at V and 1 base at J, with 13 bases between the two ends. CDR3 length equals 16 residues. CDR1 and CDR2 from the germline V gene are KGHSH and LQKENI. The CDR3 region has the DNA TGTGCCAGCTCACCACTCCCGGCGGCGGGGAACACTGAAGCTTTCTTT. Amino acid sequence: CASSPLPAAGNTEAFF.

The chain links TRBV28 to TRBJ1-5; 7 bases line up with TRBD1. Germline V CDR1 and CDR2: MDHEN, SYDVKM. This CDR3 contains 16 residues. V shed 5 bases and J 2 bases; nucleotides not matched to a gene: 9. The DNA of the CDR3 is TGTGCCAGCAGTCCAAGACAGGGCTTGGGCAATCAGCCCCAGCATTTT. Residues: CASSPRQGLGNQPQHF.

The genes are TRBV7-2 and TRBJ1-2, with TRBD1 matching 7 bases. The trim removed 5 bases at V and 4 bases at J, leaving 4 bases unmatched. In germline, CDR1 is SGHTA, CDR2 FQGNSA. CDR3 length: 13 amino acids. The CDR3 region has the DNA TGTGCCAGCAGCACACAGGGGACCTATGGCTACACCTTC. Translation: CASSTQGTYGYTF. Variable domain in full (rest from reference TRBV7-2 and TRBJ1-2): GAGVSQSPSNKVTEKGKDVELRCDPISGHTALYWYRQSLGQGLEFLIYFQGNSAPDKSGLPSDRFSAERTGGSVSTLTIQRTQQEDSAVYLCASSTQGTYGYTFGSGTRLTVV.

This chain uses TRBV5-1 with TRBJ2-7; a possible D gene is TRBD1 (5 bases). The germline gives CDR1 SGHRS, CDR2 YFSETQ. This CDR3 is 15 amino acids long. The V end was cut by 0 bases, the J end by 1 base, with 11 bases between. The CDR3 spells CASSLALDKSYEQYF. The CDR3 coding sequence is TGCGCCAGCAGCTTGGCCTTGGACAAATCCTACGAGCAGTACTTC.

The CDR3 DNA follows: TGTGCCAGCAGTGAAGCGGACAGGGAGAATCAGCCCCAGCATTTT. It yields the protein CASSEADRENQPQHF. The V and J genes are TRBV2 and TRBJ1-5; 8 positions match TRBD1. The trim removed 0 bases at V and 4 bases at J, leaving 2 bases unmatched. The CDR3 spans 15 residues. The V gene's germline CDR1 is SNHLY and CDR2 FYNNEI.

This chain links TRBV6-5 with TRBJ2-7; a weak D match, TRBD1 (5 bases). Germline values: CDR1 MNHEY, CDR2 SVGAGI. This CDR3 is 15 amino acids long. V was clipped by 5 bases and J by 3 bases, with 17 bases between them. The CDR3 bases are TGTGCCAGCAGTCCCTCCCTTGGGGCGGACTACGAGCAGTACTTC. Protein: CASSPSLGADYEQYF.

This chain connects TRBV21-1 to TRBJ1-1; the tabulated D call, TRBD1, remains unverified against the DNA. TRBV21-1 is a recognized pseudogene. The CDR3 is 13 amino acids. CDR3 DNA: TGTGCCAGCAGCAACAGGGTGAACACTGAAGCTTTCTTT. Amino acids: CASSNRVNTEAFF.

This chain joins TRBV9 and TRBJ2-2; 7 bases are a match to TRBD2. The CDR3 is made up of 15 amino acids. Germline-derived CDR1 and CDR2 are SGDLS and YYNGEE. Trimming at V came to 3 bases and at J to 4 bases, leaving 6 bases not matched to a gene. The CDR3 loop reads CASSGGLDPTGELFF. The CDR3 coding sequence is TGTGCCAGCAGCGGCGGACTAGATCCCACCGGGGAGCTGTTTTTT.